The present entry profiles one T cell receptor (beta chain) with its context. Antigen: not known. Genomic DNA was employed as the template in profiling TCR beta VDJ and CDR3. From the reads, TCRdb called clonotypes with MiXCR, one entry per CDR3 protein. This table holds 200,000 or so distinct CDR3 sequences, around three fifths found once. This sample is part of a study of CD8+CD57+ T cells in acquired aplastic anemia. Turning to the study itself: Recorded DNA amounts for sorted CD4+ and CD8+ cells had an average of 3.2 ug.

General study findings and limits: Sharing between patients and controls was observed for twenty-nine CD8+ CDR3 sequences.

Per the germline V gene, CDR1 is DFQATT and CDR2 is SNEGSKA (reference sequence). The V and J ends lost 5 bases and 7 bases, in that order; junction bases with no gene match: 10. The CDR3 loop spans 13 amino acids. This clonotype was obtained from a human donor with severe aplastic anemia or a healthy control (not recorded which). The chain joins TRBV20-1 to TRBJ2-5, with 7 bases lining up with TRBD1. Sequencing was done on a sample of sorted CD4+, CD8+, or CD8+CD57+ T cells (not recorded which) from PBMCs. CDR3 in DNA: TGCAGTGCTGGTATGACAGGGCGGGTGACCCAGTACTTC. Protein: CSAGMTGRVTQYF.